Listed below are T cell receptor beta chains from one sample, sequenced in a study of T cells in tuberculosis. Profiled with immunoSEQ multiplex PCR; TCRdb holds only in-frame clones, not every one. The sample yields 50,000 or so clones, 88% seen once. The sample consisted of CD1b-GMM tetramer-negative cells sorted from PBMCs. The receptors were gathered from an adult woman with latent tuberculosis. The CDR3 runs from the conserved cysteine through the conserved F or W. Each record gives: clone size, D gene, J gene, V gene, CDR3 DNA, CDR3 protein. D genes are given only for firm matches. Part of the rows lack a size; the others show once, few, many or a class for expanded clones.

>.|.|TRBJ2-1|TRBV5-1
TGCGCCAGCAGCTTGGCAGGGCGAAGTGAGCAGTTCTTC
CASSLAGRSEQFF
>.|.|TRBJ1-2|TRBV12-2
TGTGCAAGTCGCTTAAAGTCCACCGGGGGTTTCTATGGCTACACCTTC
CASRLKSTGGFYGYTF
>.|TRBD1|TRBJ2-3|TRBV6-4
TGTGCCAGCAGTGAGACAGGGAGCACAGATACGCAGTATTTT
CASSETGSTDTQYF
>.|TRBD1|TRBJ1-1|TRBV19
TGTGCCAGTAGTCTTAGGTTAAGACAGGGGTCCCTCCACACTGAAGCTTTCTTT
CASSLRLRQGSLHTEAFF
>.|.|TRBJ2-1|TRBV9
TGTGCCAGCAGCGTAGACCAGCCTGCTAGTTACAATGAGCAGTTCTTC
CASSVDQPASYNEQFF
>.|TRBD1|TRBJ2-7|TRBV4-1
TGCGCCAGCAGCCAAGTGGTCGGGACAGGGAACGAGCAGTACTTC
CASSQVVGTGNEQYF
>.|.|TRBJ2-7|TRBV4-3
TGCGCCAGCAGCCAAGACCTACCACAGGGCGCCGAGCAGTACTTC
CASSQDLPQGAEQYF
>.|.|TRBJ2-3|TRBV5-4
TGTGCCAGCAGCTTGTCGCAGAGCACAGATACGCAGTATTTT
CASSLSQSTDTQYF
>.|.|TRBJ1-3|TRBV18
TGTGCCAGCTCACTCGTACAGGGAGCCTCTGGAAACACCATATATTTT
CASSLVQGASGNTIYF
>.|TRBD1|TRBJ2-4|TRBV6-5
TGTGCCAGCAGTTATAACAGGGGAAAAAACATTCAGTACTTC
CASSYNRGKNIQYF
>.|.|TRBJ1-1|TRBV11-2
TGTGCCAGCAGCCCAGGGTGGTCAGGGGTAGGCGGCACTGAAGCTTTCTTT
CASSPGWSGVGGTEAFF
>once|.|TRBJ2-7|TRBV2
TGTGCCAGCAGTTCCATCGACAGGAGGAGCTCCTACGAGCAGTACTTC
CASSSIDRRSSYEQYF
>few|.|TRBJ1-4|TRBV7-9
TGTGCCAGCAGCTTACGCCAGGAAAAACTGTTTTTT
CASSLRQEKLFF
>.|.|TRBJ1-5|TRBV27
TGTGCCAGCAGTTTAAGCGGCGTAAATCAGCCCCAGCATTTT
CASSLSGVNQPQHF
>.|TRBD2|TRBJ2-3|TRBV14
TGTGCCAGCAGCCCCCGGACTAGCGGGGGGGCCACGCAGTATTTT
CASSPRTSGGATQYF
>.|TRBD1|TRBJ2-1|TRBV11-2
TGTGCCAGCAGCTACCGCCGGGACAGGGGAATAAAGCCCAATGAGCAGTTCTTC
CASSYRRDRGIKPNEQFF
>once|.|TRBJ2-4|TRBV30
TGTGCCTGGAGTGTAGGGGCCGGAGTACTAGCCAAAAACATTCAGTACTTC
CAWSVGAGVLAKNIQYF
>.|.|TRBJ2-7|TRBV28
TGTGCCAGCAGTCGCCCCCAGGTTCCCTACGAGCAGTACTTC
CASSRPQVPYEQYF
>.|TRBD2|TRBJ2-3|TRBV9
TGTGCCAGCAGCCGTCGGGGGGGGGCCAGCACAGATACGCAGTATTTT
CASSRRGGASTDTQYF
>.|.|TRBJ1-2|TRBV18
TGTGCCAGCTCCATTTATCGGACAAGTCTGGCCCAAGAGTATGGCTACACCTTC
CASSIYRTSLAQEYGYTF
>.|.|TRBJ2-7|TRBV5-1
TGCGCCAGCAGCTTCTTCCCGGGACTCGATTCCTACGAGCAGTACTTC
CASSFFPGLDSYEQYF
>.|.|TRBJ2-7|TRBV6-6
TGTGCCAGCAGTTGGGGCAGGGGCACTTTGGACTACGAGCAGTACTTC
CASSWGRGTLDYEQYF
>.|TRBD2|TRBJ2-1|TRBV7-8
TGTGCCAGCAGCCGGAGTAGTGCGGGGGGGCAGTTCTTC
CASSRSSAGGQFF
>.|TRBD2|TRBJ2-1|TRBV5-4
TGTGCCAGCAGCTTGGGGCGGTTTTCTAGGACTAGCGGGAGCCATGAGCAGTTCTTC
CASSLGRFSRTSGSHEQFF
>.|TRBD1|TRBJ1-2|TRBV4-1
TGCGCCAGCAGCCAAGGGGACAGGGGCCACTATGGCTACACCTTC
CASSQGDRGHYGYTF
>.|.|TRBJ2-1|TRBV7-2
TGTGCCAGCAGCCCTCAAGGAAGGGGTGAGCAGTTCTTC
CASSPQGRGEQFF
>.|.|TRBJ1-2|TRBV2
TGTGCCAGCAGTGCGGCAGGGAGGCACTATGGCTACACCTTC
CASSAAGRHYGYTF
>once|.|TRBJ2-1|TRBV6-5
TGTGCCAGCAGTTCATACAGAGCCCCTACAAATGAGCAGTTCTTC
CASSSYRAPTNEQFF
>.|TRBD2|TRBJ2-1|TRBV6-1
TGTGCCAGCAGTGGGGGACTAGCGGGCGGGAGTGAGCAGTTCTTC
CASSGGLAGGSEQFF
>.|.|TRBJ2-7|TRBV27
TGTGCCAGCAGTTCGTATGACACCACCTACGAGCAGTACTTC
CASSSYDTTYEQYF
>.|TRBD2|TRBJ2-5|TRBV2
TGTGCCAGCACCCGGACTAGCGGGGCGCAAGAGACCCAGTACTTC
CASTRTSGAQETQYF
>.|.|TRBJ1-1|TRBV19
TGTGCCAGTAGTATAGGATCCGGCGAGGTATACACTGAAGCTTTCTTT
CASSIGSGEVYTEAFF